This TCR beta chain was recovered during a study of Ad26.COV2.S vaccination and SARS-CoV-2 variants (dated by TCRdb to about 2021). Context from the whole study: Vaccine-arm donors came from COV1001, a multicentre, randomized, double-blind, placebo-controlled phase I-IIa trial of Ad26.COV2.S in healthy adults. Ad26.COV2.S was administered intramuscularly at 5 x 10^10 or 1 x 10^11 viral particles, either as a single shot or as two shots given 56 days apart. The specificity and breadth of SARS-CoV-2-reactive T cell receptors after Ad26.COV2.S vaccination were assessed by TCRbeta repertoire sequencing. A total of roughly 30 samples were included in the TCR-sequenced set, comprising 19 Ad26.COV2.S vaccine recipients, 5 placebo recipients and 8 SARS-CoV-2 convalescent individuals. Participants in the trial were split at random into five groups of five each, receiving low-dose or high-dose Ad26.COV2.S once or twice, or else placebo on both occasions. Throughout the experiments and outcome assessment, investigators stayed blinded to trial group allocation. What the authors observed across the whole study: Vaccine and placebo recipients had comparable non-spike TCR breadth, which fits with the vaccine containing only spike. Substantial breadth of spike-specific CD8+ and CD4+ T cell responses was reported after vaccination. It was noted by the authors that total T cell responses may have been underestimated by the TCR breadth and depth analyses. The study lacked the statistical power to compare responses across vaccine doses or regimens. Higher spike-specific TCR breadth was observed in Ad26.COV2.S recipients than in placebo recipients (P = 0.0014).

The V and J ends are trimmed by 6 bases and 5 bases, leaving 11 bases between them. CDR1 SNHLY and CDR2 FYNNEI are derived from the germline V gene. The cysteine opens and the phenylalanine closes a CDR3 of 12 amino acids. Just CDR3 DNA is preserved here, 36 bases in frame from base 1. The treatment or condition tag for this specimen amounts to: roughly 20 received Ad26.COV2.S at low or high dose, single or two shots; about 5 received placebo; per-sample allocation not given. Repertoires of vaccine and placebo recipients were sequenced from samples collected on day 63 after the first injection. Between 29 July and 7 August 2020, Cohort 1b enrolled about 27 adults aged 18-55 years at one site in Boston, USA. Ad26.COV2.S was a replication-incompetent adenovirus type 26 vector expressing a prefusion-stabilized SARS-CoV-2 spike protein from the original Wuhan strain. The immunoSEQ Assay was the method used to sequence TCRbeta CDR3 regions. After extraction, genomic DNA underwent amplification by bias-controlled multiplex PCR, followed by high-throughput sequencing. The original methods were these. To quantify the absolute abundance of every unique TCRbeta CDR3 region, sequences were collapsed and filtered. T cell fraction was estimated by normalizing TCRbeta template counts to usable DNA, with usable DNA measured through amplification of reference genes found in all nucleated cells. Repertoire TCRs were annotated as SARS-CoV-2-specific by exact matching of V gene, CDR3 amino acid sequence and J gene to a known reactive TCR set. The reference SARS-CoV-2 TCR set was obtained from MIRA and was filtered for enrichment in COVID-19-positive ImmuneCODE repertoires, whereby public or cross-reactive TCRs were removed. Using the MIRA antigens, annotated TCRs were further analysed by specific ORF or by position within an ORF. Depth was the summed frequency of annotated unique rearrangements, while breadth was defined as annotated unique rearrangements over total unique productive rearrangements. Two-sided Wilcoxon rank-sum tests were used to compare TCR breadth between groups. The source is immuneACCESS, and TCRdb retained only in-frame sequences with V and J called. Part of the clones is not carried over; for the studies checked, unresolved V genes explain less than half of this, and the remainder is unexplained. The D gene and trimming were derived from the DNA, and the V and J assignments and clone size from that table. The sample table records about 470,000 clones; about 92% of these occur just once. Jointly, the top ten make up approximately 4.3% of the sample.

To note about this clone: What this receptor recognizes is not known. There are no base qualities to consult, and no much larger clone falls within one base.

Sequenced material: peripheral blood, taken in a trial of Ad26.COV2.S vaccine versus placebo. This sequence originates from a person between 18 and 65 years old who received the Ad26.COV2.S COVID-19 vaccine or a placebo. Here the chain combines TRBV2 and TRBJ2-7; the D region possibly corresponds to TRBD1 (5 bases align). The DNA is as follows: TGTGCCAGCAGGGGGCGGATAAACGAGCAGTACTTC. It encodes CASRGRINEQYF.